The TCR beta chain under discussion was sequenced for a study of cytomegalovirus exposure and HLA in healthy donors. The CDR3 extends over 15 amino acids. Trimming removed 4 bases from V and 3 bases from J; junction bases left unmatched: 4. Germline assignment: CDR1 MGHRA and CDR2 YSYEKL. Findings and caveats of the study: Later examination showed HLA-associated TCR beta chains had greater clonal expansion than equally common others.

On this clone: Its matching antigen is unknown.

A multiplex PCR was run with 60 Vbeta primers and 13 Jbeta primers. The table came from immunoSEQ multiplex PCR; TCRdb's copy has only in-frame clones and leaves some out. This repertoire shows around 150,000 clones, nearly 80% found once; its top ten account for over 2%. This sequence joins TRBV4-1 and TRBJ2-7; 12 bases map to TRBD2. The specimen sequenced was PBMCs. This receptor was identified in a man younger than 45 in good health and CMV-seronegative. The CDR3 reads CASSLGLAGSYEQYF. CDR3 sequence (DNA): TGCGCCAGCAGCCTAGGACTAGCGGGGAGCTACGAGCAGTACTTC.